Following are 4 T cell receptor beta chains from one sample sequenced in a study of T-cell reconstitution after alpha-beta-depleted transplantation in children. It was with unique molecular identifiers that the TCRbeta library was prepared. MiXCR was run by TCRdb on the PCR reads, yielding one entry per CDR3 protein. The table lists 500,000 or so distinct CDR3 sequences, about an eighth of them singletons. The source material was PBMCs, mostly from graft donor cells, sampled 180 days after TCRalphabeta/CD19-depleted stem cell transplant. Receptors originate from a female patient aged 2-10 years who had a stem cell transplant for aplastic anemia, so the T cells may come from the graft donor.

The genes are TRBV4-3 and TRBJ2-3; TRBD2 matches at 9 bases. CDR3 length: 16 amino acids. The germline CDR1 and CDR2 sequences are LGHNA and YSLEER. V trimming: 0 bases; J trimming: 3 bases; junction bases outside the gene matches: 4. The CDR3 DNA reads TGCGCCAGCAGCCAAGACCGTCTAGCGGGAACAGATACGCAGTATTTT. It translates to CASSQDRLAGTDTQYF.

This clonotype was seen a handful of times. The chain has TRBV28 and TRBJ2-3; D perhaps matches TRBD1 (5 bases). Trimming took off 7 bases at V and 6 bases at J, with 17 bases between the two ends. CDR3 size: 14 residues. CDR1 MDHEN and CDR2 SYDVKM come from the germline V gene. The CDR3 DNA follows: TGTGCCAGCACCTTTCAAGGGGCGAGGGATACGCAGTATTTT. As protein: CASTFQGARDTQYF.

As DNA, the CDR3 is TGTGCCACCAGCCGACAGTCTAACTATGGCTACACCTTC. This sequence encodes CATSRQSNYGYTF. The chain is built from TRBV15 and TRBJ1-2, with a weak D call TRBD1 (5 bases). The CDR3 contains 13 residues. Per the germline V gene, CDR1 is LNHNV and CDR2 is YYDKDF (reference sequence). The V gene lost 5 bases and the J gene lost 0 bases, with 7 bases spanning the gap.

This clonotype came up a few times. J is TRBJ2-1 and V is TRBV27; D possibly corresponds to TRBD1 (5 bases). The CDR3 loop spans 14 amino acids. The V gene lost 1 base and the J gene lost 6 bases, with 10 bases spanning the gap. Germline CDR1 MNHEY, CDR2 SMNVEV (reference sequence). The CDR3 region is CASSLWGPSNEQFF. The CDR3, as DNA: TGTGCCAGCAGTTTATGGGGCCCTTCCAATGAGCAGTTCTTC.